This T cell receptor (beta chain) was retrieved from a study of beta chain features in type 1 diabetes. Study observations and caveats: Type 1 diabetes patients had moderately but significantly shorter TCRB CDR3s in all four CD4+ subsets.

With respect to this clone: Its antigen is currently unknown.

Cells sorted by CD45RO/CCR7/CD25/CD127/CD95/CD27 comprised CD4+ naive, central memory, regulatory and stem cell-like memory cells. Of the isolated RNA, all was reverse transcribed, and so the sequenced material was expressed TCRB transcripts. TCRdb's table, derived via immunoSEQ multiplex PCR, lists solely in-frame clones and lacks some. The sample includes hundreds of thousands of clones, roughly 31% seen only once; the top ten take 0.05% to 0.065%. CDR3 length equals 14 residues. Trimming removed 0 bases from V and 11 bases from J, with 17 bases in between. In germline, CDR1 is GTSNPN, CDR2 SVGIG (reference sequence).

The chain carries TRBV30 and TRBJ2-1, with D perhaps TRBD2 (6 bases). Specimen: naive CD4+ T cells from blood. This clonotype was sampled from a young man in good health. The CDR3 DNA is TGTGCCTGGAGTGTGGGACTCGGCGAAGTAAAGCAGTTCTTC. Translation: CAWSVGLGEVKQFF.